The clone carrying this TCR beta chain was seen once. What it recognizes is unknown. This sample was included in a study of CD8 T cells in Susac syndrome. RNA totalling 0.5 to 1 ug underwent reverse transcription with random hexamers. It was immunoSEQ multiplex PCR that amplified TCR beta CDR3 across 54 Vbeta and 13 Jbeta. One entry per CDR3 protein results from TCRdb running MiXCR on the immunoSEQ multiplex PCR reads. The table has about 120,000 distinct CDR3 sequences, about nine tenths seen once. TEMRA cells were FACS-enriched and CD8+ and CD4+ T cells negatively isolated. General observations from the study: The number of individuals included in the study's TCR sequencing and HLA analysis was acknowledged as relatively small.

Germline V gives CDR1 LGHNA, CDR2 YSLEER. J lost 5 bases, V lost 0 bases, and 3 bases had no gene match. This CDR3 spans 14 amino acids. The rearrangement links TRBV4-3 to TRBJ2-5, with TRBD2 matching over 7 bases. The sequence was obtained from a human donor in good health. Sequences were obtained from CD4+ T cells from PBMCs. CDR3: CASSQETAGETQYF. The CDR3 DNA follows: TGCGCCAGCAGCCAAGAAACAGCGGGGGAGACCCAGTACTTC.